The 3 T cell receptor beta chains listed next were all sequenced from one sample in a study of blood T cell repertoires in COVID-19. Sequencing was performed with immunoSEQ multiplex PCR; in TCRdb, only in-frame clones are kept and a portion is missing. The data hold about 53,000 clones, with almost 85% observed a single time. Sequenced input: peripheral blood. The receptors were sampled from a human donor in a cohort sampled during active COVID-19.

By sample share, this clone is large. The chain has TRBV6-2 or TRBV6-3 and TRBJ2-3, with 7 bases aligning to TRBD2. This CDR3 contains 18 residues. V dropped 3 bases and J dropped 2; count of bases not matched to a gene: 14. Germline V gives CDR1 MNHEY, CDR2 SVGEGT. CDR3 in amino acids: CASSYFPQQAGPTDTQYF. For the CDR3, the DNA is TGTGCCAGCAGTTATTTCCCCCAACAAGCGGGACCCACAGATACGCAGTATTTT.

Here the CDR3 reads CASSFGDRYNEQFF. In DNA form, the CDR3 reads TGTGCCAGCAGCTTCGGTGACAGGTACAATGAGCAGTTCTTC. The V and J genes are TRBV9 and TRBJ2-1; D might be TRBD1 (6 bases). Germline values: CDR1 SGDLS, CDR2 YYNGEE. The germline V and J ends were trimmed by 4 bases and 4 bases, with 12 bases remaining between them. This CDR3 contains 14 residues.

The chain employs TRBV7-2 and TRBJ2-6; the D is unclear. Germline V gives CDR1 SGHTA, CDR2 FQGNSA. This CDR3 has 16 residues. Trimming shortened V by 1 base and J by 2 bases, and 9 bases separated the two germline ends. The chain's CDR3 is CASSLGTLAGANVLTF. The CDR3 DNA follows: TGTGCCAGCAGCTTAGGCACTTTGGCTGGGGCCAACGTCCTGACTTTC. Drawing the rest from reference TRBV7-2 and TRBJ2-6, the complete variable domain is GAGVSQSPSNKVTEKGKDVELRCDPISGHTALYWYRQSLGQGLEFLIYFQGNSAPDKSGLPSDRFSAERTGGSVSTLTIQRTQQEDSAVYLCASSLGTLAGANVLTFGAGSRLTVL.